The rows below give T cell receptor beta chains drawn from one sample of a study of shared clonotypes between healthy human individuals. Assay used: immunoSEQ multiplex PCR; TCRdb lists only in-frame clones, some missing. The repertoire holds 1.6 million or so clones, with about 98.5% as singletons. Source material: naive CD4+ T cells sorted from blood. All receptors come from a man aged 25 to 40 in good health. The CDR3 runs from the conserved cysteine through the conserved F or W. The D gene is left open where the match is weak. The size field is filled for only some rows; it gives once, few, many or a size class.

>NA|TRBV5-1|TRBJ2-3|once
TGCGCCAGCGAGTTGGGGAGATCAGGGGCTATTTACACAGATACGCAGTATTTT
CASELGRSGAIYTDTQYF
>NA|TRBV5-5|TRBJ2-3|NA
TGTGCCAGCAGCGCATTACCGTTACAGATGGATACGCAGTATTTT
CASSALPLQMDTQYF
>NA|TRBV7-2|TRBJ1-1|NA
TGTGCCAGCGGACCGTCGGGCAGGGCTACTGAAGCTTTCTTT
CASGPSGRATEAFF
>NA|TRBV27|TRBJ1-5|NA
TGTGCCAGCAGTTTAAGCTACCTGAGGGGGAATCAGCCCCAGCATTTT
CASSLSYLRGNQPQHF
>NA|TRBV6-1|TRBJ1-5|NA
TGTGCCAGCAGCGGGACGTTTAGCAATCAGCCCCAGCATTTT
CASSGTFSNQPQHF
>TRBD1|TRBV5-1|TRBJ2-7|NA
TGCGCCAGCAGCTTTATTCCGGGACAGGGATACGAGCAGTACTTC
CASSFIPGQGYEQYF
>NA|TRBV28|TRBJ2-3|NA
TGTGCCAGCAGTTTCGGCGTAGGGGGCACAGATACGCAGTATTTT
CASSFGVGGTDTQYF
>NA|TRBV5-1|TRBJ2-3|NA
TGCGCCAGCAGTGGTAGACAGGCCGGTACCACAGATACGCAGTATTTT
CASSGRQAGTTDTQYF
>TRBD1|TRBV7-2|TRBJ2-3|NA
TGTGCCAGCAGCGGGGTAGGGACAGGGTTTCAGTATTTT
CASSGVGTGFQYF
>NA|TRBV7-9|TRBJ1-1|NA
TGTGCCAGCAGCGCAGAGCAGGGGAACACTGAAGCTTTCTTT
CASSAEQGNTEAFF
>NA|TRBV29-1|TRBJ1-2|NA
TGCAGCGTTGTTGAGGGCGCGGGGGGCTACACCTTC
CSVVEGAGGYTF
>TRBD2|TRBV18|TRBJ2-7|NA
TGTGCCAGCTCACCACTTACTAGCGTCATCCAAGAGCAGTACTTC
CASSPLTSVIQEQYF